Reported below is one TCR beta chain. This specimen belongs to a study of T cell clones after liver transplantation. The wider study: As an antigen-independent comparator, third-party-reactive TCRbeta sequences came from pre-transplant mixed lymphocyte reactions. HCV positivity affected three of eight recipients; the rest lacked autoimmune or viral indications.

This table comes from immunoSEQ multiplex PCR, and its TCRdb copy is limited to in-frame clones, with some not included. The table has 45,000 to 60,000 clones, roughly nine tenths seen once; the top ten hold 13% to 15%. CDR1 and CDR2 from the germline V gene are LNHDA and SQIVND (reference sequence). J lost 3 bases, V lost 6 bases, and 7 bases had no gene match. The CDR3 is 14 residues long. This sequence joins TRBV19 and TRBJ1-1; 7 positions match TRBD1. The starting material was CD8+ T cells from blood, obtained 12 months after liver transplant. The sequence came from a human patient who received a liver transplant. Some T cells may be supplied by the graft donor. The CDR3 sequence: CASSNWQGDTEAFF. In DNA, the CDR3 is TGTGCCAGTAGCAATTGGCAGGGGGACACTGAAGCTTTCTTT.